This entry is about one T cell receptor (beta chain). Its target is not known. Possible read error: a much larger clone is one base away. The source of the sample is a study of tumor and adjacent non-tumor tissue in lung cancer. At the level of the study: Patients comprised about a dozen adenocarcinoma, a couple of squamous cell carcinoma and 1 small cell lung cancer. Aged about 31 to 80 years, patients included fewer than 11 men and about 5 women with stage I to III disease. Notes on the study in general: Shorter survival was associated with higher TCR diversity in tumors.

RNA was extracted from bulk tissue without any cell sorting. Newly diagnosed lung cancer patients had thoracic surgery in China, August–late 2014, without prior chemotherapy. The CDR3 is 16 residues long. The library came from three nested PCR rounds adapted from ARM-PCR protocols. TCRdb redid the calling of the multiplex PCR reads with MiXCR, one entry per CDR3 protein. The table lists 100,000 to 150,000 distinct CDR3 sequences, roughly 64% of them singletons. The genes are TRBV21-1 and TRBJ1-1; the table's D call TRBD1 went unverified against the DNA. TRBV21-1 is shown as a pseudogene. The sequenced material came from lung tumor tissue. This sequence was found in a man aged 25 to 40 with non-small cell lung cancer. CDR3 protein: CASSKMGERMNTEAFF. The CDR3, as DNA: TGTGCCAGCAGCAAAATGGGGGAACGTATGAACACTGAAGCTTTCTTT.